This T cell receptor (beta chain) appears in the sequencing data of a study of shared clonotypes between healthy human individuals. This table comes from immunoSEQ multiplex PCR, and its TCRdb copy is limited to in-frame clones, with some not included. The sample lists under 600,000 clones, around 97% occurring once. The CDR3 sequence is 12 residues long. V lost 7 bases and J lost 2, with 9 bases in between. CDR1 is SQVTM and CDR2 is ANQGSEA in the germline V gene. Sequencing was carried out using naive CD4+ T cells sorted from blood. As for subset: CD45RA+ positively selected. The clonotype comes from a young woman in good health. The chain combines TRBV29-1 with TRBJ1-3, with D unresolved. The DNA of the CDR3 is TGCAGCGCTGATTCACCTGGAAACACCATATATTTT. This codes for CSADSPGNTIYF.